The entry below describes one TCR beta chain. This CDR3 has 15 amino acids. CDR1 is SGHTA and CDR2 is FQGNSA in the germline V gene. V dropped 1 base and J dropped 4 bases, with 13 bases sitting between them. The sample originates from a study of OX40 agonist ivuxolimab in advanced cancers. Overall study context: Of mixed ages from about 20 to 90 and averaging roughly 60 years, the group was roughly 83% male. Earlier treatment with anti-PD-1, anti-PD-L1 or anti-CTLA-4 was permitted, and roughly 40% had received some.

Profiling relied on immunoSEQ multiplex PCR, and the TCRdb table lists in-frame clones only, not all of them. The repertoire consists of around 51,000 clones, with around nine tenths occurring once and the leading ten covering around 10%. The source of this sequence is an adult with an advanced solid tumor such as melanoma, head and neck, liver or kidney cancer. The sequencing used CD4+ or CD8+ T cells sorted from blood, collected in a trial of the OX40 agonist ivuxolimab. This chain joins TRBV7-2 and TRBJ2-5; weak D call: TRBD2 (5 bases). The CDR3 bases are TGTGCCAGCAGCTTAGTGTTTGGGGAGAGAGAGACCCAGTACTTC. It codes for CASSLVFGERETQYF. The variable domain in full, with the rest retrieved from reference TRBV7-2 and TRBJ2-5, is GAGVSQSPSNKVTEKGKDVELRCDPISGHTALYWYRQSLGQGLEFLIYFQGNSAPDKSGLPSDRFSAERTGGSVSTLTIQRTQQEDSAVYLCASSLVFGERETQYFGPGTRLLVL.